These 22 T cell receptor beta chains came from one sample sequenced in a study of metastatic and nonmetastatic thyroid tumors. Patients were all untreated before their thyroid surgery. MiXCR reprocessed the PCR reads for TCRdb. The data contain around 24,000 clones, more than 20% of them singletons. Sequenced: tumor tissue. These receptors were taken from a male donor with papillary thyroid cancer or a benign thyroid nodule (not recorded which). Some clones in this sample may be carry-over from other donors' samples.

The table lists this clone with many counts. The V gene is TRBV12-3 or TRBV12-4, the J gene TRBJ2-2; a possible D gene is TRBD2 (6 bases). The CDR3 is made up of 12 amino acids. Trimming shortened V by 7 bases and J by 5 bases, and 8 bases separated the two germline ends. This chain's CDR3 is CASKGTTGELFF. The DNA for the CDR3 is TGTGCCAGCAAAGGGACTACCGGGGAGCTGTTTTTT.

This clone is judged medium-sized (0.01 to 0.1%). The J gene is TRBJ2-7, the V gene TRBV10-3; D not certain. The CDR3 is 12 residues long. CDR1 is ENHRY, CDR2 SYGVKD, per germline. Trimming left V 2 bases short and J 3 bases short, with 5 bases between. This CDR3 reads CAISERHYEQYF. CDR3 DNA sequence: TGTGCCATCAGTGAGAGACACTACGAGCAGTACTTC.

This clone was seen at least ten times. Other DNA sequences in the sample encode the same CDR3. The CDR3 sequence: CSASPGQVSGNTIYF. The CDR3 DNA sequence: TGCAGTGCTTCGCCGGGACAAGTCTCTGGAAACACCATATATTTT. The rearrangement links TRBV20-1 to TRBJ1-3, with D possibly matching TRBD1 (6 bases). Germline V gene data show CDR1 as DFQATT and CDR2 as SNEGSKA (reference sequence). V was shortened by 5 bases and J by 0 bases, with 14 bases between the two germline ends. CDR3 length: 15 residues.

This clone counts as medium-sized (0.01 to 0.1%). The gene calls are TRBV7-2 and TRBJ2-7; D call uncertain. Germline lookup yields CDR1 SGHTA and CDR2 FQGNSA. Trimming stripped 2 bases from V and 4 bases from J, with 9 bases between. The CDR3 is made up of 13 amino acids. The CDR3 DNA reads as TGTGCCAGCAGCTTAACTAACCCATACGAGCAGTACTTC. It is translated as CASSLTNPYEQYF. Combining the CDR3 with reference TRBV7-2 and TRBJ2-7 gives the whole variable domain GAGVSQSPSNKVTEKGKDVELRCDPISGHTALYWYRQSLGQGLEFLIYFQGNSAPDKSGLPSDRFSAERTGGSVSTLTIQRTQQEDSAVYLCASSLTNPYEQYFGPGTRLTVT.

This clone was picked up a small number of times. A read error is possible here, since a much larger clone lies one base away. This sequence joins TRBV24-1 and TRBJ2-1; 7 bases fit TRBD2. Trimming removed 6 bases from V and 4 bases from J; junction bases left unmatched: 11. The CDR3 runs 16 residues. The germline gives CDR1 KGHDR, CDR2 SFDVKD. The CDR3 region has the DNA TGTGCCACCAGTACCTTGGGGGGGGGGTTTTACAATGAGCAGTTCTTC. Its translation: CATSTLGGGFYNEQFF.

The sample holds many counts of this clone. The chain combines TRBV29-1 with TRBJ1-4, with TRBD1 matching 8 bases. Germline V lookup: CDR1 SQVTM, CDR2 ANQGSEA. The CDR3 spans 14 residues. J was trimmed by 6 bases and V by 3 bases; bases with no gene match: 6. CDR3 bases: TGCAGCGTTGAGGCTCCGGGACAGGATGAAAAACTGTTTTTT. Translating gives CSVEAPGQDEKLFF.

Details on this clone: This may come from a read error, since a much larger clone is one base off. This rearrangement joins TRBV2 to TRBJ2-5; 8 nucleotides align to TRBD1. Per germline, CDR1 SNHLY and CDR2 FYNNEI. This CDR3 has 14 amino acids. The CDR3 sequence is CTSSRGQAQETQYF. In nucleotides, the CDR3 is TGTACCAGCAGTCGGGGACAGGCACAAGAGACCCAGTACTTC.

Details on this clone: A much larger clone lies a single base off, so this may be a read error. This rearrangement joins TRBV28 to TRBJ2-7; a possible D gene is TRBD1 (7 bases). CDR3 length: 14 amino acids. Germline V gene sequence: CDR1 MDHEN, CDR2 SYDVKM. In DNA, the CDR3 is TGTGCCAGCAGTTTGGAGGGACAGAACGACGAGCATTACTTC. Translated: CASSLEGQNDEHYF.

This clone has ten or more counts. The chain joins TRBV24-1 to TRBJ2-5; the D gene is possibly TRBD1 (5 bases). The CDR3 contains 15 residues. The V end was cut by 4 bases, the J end by 0 bases, with 11 bases between. Germline CDR1 is KGHDR and CDR2 is SFDVKD. CDR3 protein: CATSESGPYQETQYF. Written as DNA, the CDR3 is TGTGCCACCAGTGAGTCAGGGCCGTACCAAGAGACCCAGTACTTC.

This rearrangement joins TRBV7-9 to TRBJ1-2; D ambiguous. The CDR3 covers 14 residues. Trimming removed 5 bases from V and 4 bases from J, with 14 bases in between. The V gene's germline CDR1 is SEHNR and CDR2 FQNEAQ (reference sequence). The CDR3 region has the DNA TGTGCCAGCAGCACCTCTGGAGCCCCCTATGGCTACACCTTC. As protein: CASSTSGAPYGYTF.

CDR3 region: CASSYEAGKTYEQYF. CDR3 nucleotides: TGTGCCAGCTCATATGAGGCGGGAAAGACCTACGAGCAGTACTTC. This chain uses TRBV7-9 with TRBJ2-7; maybe TRBD2 (6 bases). Germline V lookup: CDR1 SEHNR, CDR2 FQNEAQ (reference sequence). The CDR3 totals 15 residues. V shed 8 bases and J shed 2 bases, with 19 bases lying between them.

The J gene is TRBJ2-7, the V gene TRBV6-1; the D gene is possibly TRBD2 (7 bases). This CDR3 spans 16 amino acids. V was pared by 7 bases and J by 7 bases, with 26 bases between. Germline CDR1 MNHNS, CDR2 SASEGT. As DNA, the CDR3 is TGTGCCAGCATAGTTCGTGTAAGGGAGGGGGTCGGGGAGCAGTACTTC. This translates into CASIVRVREGVGEQYF.

About this clone: A much larger clone differs by one base, so this may be a read error. J is TRBJ2-4 and V is TRBV10-3; no firm D call. Trimming left V 2 bases short and J 3 bases short, with 8 bases between. Germline CDR1 is ENHRY and CDR2 is SYGVKD. This CDR3 contains 14 residues. The CDR3 sequence is CAISEERDKNIQYF. CDR3 coding DNA: TGTGCCATCAGTGAGGAGCGAGACAAAAACATTCAGTACTTC.

This clone turned up a few times. This may be a read error: a much more frequent sequence differs by one nucleotide. The chain couples TRBV20-1 to TRBJ2-1; D may be TRBD2 (5 bases). Germline CDR1 is DFQATT and CDR2 is SNEGSKA (reference sequence). The CDR3 is made up of 11 amino acids. Trimming removed 4 bases from V and 16 bases from J, with 17 bases in between. The CDR3, as DNA: TGCAGTGCTATAGATCTCAGCGGCACTTTCTTC. Protein: CSAIDLSGTFF.

The chain is built from TRBV6-5 and TRBJ2-7, with D perhaps TRBD1 (6 bases). V was clipped by 4 bases and J by 1 base, with 11 bases between them. Germline lookup yields CDR1 MNHEY and CDR2 SVGAGI. This CDR3 region has 14 residues. For the CDR3, the DNA is TGTGCCAGCAGTTCCGTAGACAGGTCCTACGAGCAGTACTTC. This gives the protein CASSSVDRSYEQYF.

Worth noting for this clone: A much larger clone sits a single nucleotide away, making a read error possible. The gene calls are TRBV9 and TRBJ2-1; 10 nucleotides line up with TRBD2. The CDR3 runs to 17 residues. The V gene's germline CDR1 is SGDLS and CDR2 YYNGEE. CDR3 sequence reads: CASNVATGLAVNNEQFF. In nucleotides, the CDR3 is TGTGCCAGCAACGTAGCTACAGGACTAGCGGTAAACAATGAGCAGTTCTTC.

This clone is labeled as medium-sized. In the same sample, other DNA sequences code for this CDR3. The chain couples TRBV7-9 to TRBJ2-1; 12 nucleotides agree with TRBD2. With 5 bases clipped from V and 7 bases from J, the junction kept 3 bases outside the gene matches. This CDR3 region has 14 residues. The germline CDR1 and CDR2 sequences are SEHNR and FQNEAQ (reference sequence). CDR3 in amino acids: CASSTTSGGNEQFF. CDR3 DNA sequence: TGTGCCAGCAGCACGACTAGCGGGGGAAATGAGCAGTTCTTC.

This clone occurred many times. The chain links TRBV28 to TRBJ1-4; possible D gene TRBD1, 5 bases. The V end lost 5 bases, the J end lost 7 bases, and 14 bases lay between the germline ends. The CDR3 loop spans 14 amino acids. Germline V gene lookup returns CDR1 MDHEN and CDR2 SYDVKM. The CDR3 protein is CASSMGRGSEKLFF. CDR3 sequence (DNA): TGTGCCAGCAGTATGGGACGGGGGAGTGAAAAACTGTTTTTT. Combining the CDR3 with reference TRBV28 and TRBJ1-4 gives the whole variable domain DVKVTQSSRYLVKRTGEKVFLECVQDMDHENMFWYRQDPGLGLRLIYFSYDVKMKEKGDIPEGYSVSREKKERFSLILESASTNQTSMYLCASSMGRGSEKLFFGSGTQLSVL.

The chain recombines TRBV12-3 or TRBV12-4 with TRBJ2-7; D is possibly TRBD1 (6 bases). The CDR3 contains 15 residues. The ends were cut back, 6 bases at V and 5 bases at J, with 20 bases in the middle. CDR3 bases: TGTGCCAGCAGAGTGACAGGTCCGGCTTCCAACGAGCAGTACTTC. Encoded protein: CASRVTGPASNEQYF.

This clone has only a few counts. At one end the junction does not follow the germline gene, possibly because of a read error. The J gene is TRBJ2-7, the V gene TRBV19, with 8 positions matching TRBD1. This CDR3 is 14 amino acids long. Looked up from germline, CDR1 is LNHDA and CDR2 is SQIVND (reference sequence). CDR3 DNA: TGTGCCAGTAGTCTAGGACAGGGTAGCGACGAGCAGTGCTTC. Its protein is CASSLGQGSDEQCF.

This clone was counted many times. This rearrangement joins TRBV6-1 to TRBJ1-4; D gene uncertain. Germline CDR1 is MNHNS and CDR2 is SASEGT. Trimming left V 5 bases short and J 3 bases short, with 10 bases between. This CDR3 comprises 14 residues. This chain's CDR3 is CASSYFSANEKLFF. Here the CDR3 DNA reads TGTGCCAGCAGTTATTTTAGTGCTAATGAAAAACTGTTTTTT.

The chain links TRBV5-1 to TRBJ2-3, with D possibly matching TRBD1 (6 bases). Germline CDR1 and CDR2: SGHRS and YFSETQ. The CDR3 runs to 15 residues. Deletions cut 0 bases from V and 5 bases from J, with 13 bases between. The CDR3 sequence is CASSLEQGVRDTQYF. The CDR3 DNA follows: TGCGCCAGCAGCTTGGAACAGGGTGTAAGAGATACGCAGTATTTT.